The present entry profiles one TCR beta chain with its context. Sequenced by immunoSEQ multiplex PCR; TCRdb stores in-frame clones only, minus some. The table has about 120,000 clones, 90% to 95% seen once. The data were taken from a study of control samples from healthy donors and cancer patients. The V end was cut by 3 bases, the J end by 3 bases, with 6 bases between. Germline V gives CDR1 SGDLS, CDR2 YYNGEE. The CDR3 runs 12 residues. The chain has TRBV9 and TRBJ1-2, with unresolved D. This sequence originates from a woman aged 18 to 35 in good health. Material: blood. The CDR3 DNA reads as TGTGCCAGCAGCGCTATTGACTATGGCTACACCTTC. As protein: CASSAIDYGYTF.